This TCR beta chain was identified in a study of somatic mutations in cytotoxic T cells in rheumatoid arthritis. At the level of the study: Flow sorting yielded some V beta antibody-stained T-cell populations at nearly 100% purity, among them V beta1+ cells sequenced for TCRB. Study-wide findings and caveats: Exceedance of 20% of CD8+ cells by the largest CD8+ clone occurred in about an eighth of the roughly 65 patients.

Clones were read by immunoSEQ multiplex PCR, and TCRdb kept only the in-frame ones, dropping some. In the table there are under 8,000 clones, about 70% of which are singletons. V was cut by 4 bases and J by 0 bases, with 7 bases left in between. The germline CDR1 and CDR2 sequences are SNHLY and FYNNEI. The length of the CDR3 is 14 residues. Magnetic beads with positive selection isolated CD4+ and CD8+ fractions, whose purity was verified by flow cytometry. In the case of this clone: Its antigen is undetermined.

This TCR came from a woman in her 50s in good health. V usage is TRBV2 and J usage is TRBJ1-3; no clear D. Sequenced input: CD8+ T cells sorted from blood. The CDR3 sequence is CASSAISSGNTIYF. CDR3 DNA: TGTGCCAGCAGTGCGATCAGCTCTGGAAACACCATATATTTT. The variable domain in full, with the rest retrieved from reference TRBV2 and TRBJ1-3, is EPEVTQTPSHQVTQMGQEVILRCVPISNHLYFYWYRQILGQKVEFLVSFYNNEISEKSEIFDDQFSVERPDGSNFTLKIRSTKLEDSAMYFCASSAISSGNTIYFGEGSWLTVV.